Below, one TCR beta chain is given with its context. This table comes from immunoSEQ multiplex PCR, and its TCRdb copy is limited to in-frame clones, with some not included. The table includes 250,000 or so clones, approximately 78% detected once. The CDR3 contains 16 residues. The V end was cut by 7 bases, the J end by 3 bases, with 21 bases between. CDR1 LNHDA and CDR2 SQIVND come from the germline V gene (reference sequence). This sample was taken from a study of blood T cell repertoires in COVID-19. This receptor was identified in a woman younger than 30 with acute or convalescent COVID-19. V usage is TRBV19 and J usage is TRBJ1-2; tentative D call: TRBD1 (6 bases). The sample was peripheral blood. The CDR3 here is CASTLLWQGYDYGYTF. As DNA, the CDR3 is TGTGCCAGTACCCTCCTTTGGCAGGGGTACGACTATGGCTACACCTTC.